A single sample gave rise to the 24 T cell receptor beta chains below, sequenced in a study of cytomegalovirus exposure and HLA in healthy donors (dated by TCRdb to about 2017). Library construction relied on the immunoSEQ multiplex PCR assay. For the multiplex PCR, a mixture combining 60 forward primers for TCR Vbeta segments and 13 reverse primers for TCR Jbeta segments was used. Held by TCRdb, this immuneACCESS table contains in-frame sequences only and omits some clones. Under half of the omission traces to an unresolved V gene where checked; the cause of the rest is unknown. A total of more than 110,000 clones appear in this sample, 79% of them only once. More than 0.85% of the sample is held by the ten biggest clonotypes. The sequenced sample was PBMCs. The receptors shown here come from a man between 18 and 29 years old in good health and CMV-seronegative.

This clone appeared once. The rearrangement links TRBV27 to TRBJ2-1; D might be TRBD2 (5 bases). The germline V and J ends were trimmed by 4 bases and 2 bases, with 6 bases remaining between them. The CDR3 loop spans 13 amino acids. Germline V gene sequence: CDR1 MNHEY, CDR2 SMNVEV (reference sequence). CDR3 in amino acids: CASSSGTYNEQFF. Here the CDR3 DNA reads TGTGCCAGCAGTTCCGGGACCTACAATGAGCAGTTCTTC.

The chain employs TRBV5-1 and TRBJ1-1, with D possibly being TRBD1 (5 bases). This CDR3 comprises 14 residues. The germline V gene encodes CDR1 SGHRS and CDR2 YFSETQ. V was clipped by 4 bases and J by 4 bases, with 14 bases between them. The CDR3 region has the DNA TGCGCCAGCAGCCCGACAGTGACGGGCACTGAAGCTTTCTTT. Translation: CASSPTVTGTEAFF.

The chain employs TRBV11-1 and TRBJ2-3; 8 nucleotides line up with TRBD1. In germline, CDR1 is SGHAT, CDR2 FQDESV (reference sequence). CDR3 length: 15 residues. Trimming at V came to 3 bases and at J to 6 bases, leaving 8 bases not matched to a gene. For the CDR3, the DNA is TGTGCCAGCAGCTTCCGGGACAGGCTAAGGGATACGCAGTATTTT. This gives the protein CASSFRDRLRDTQYF. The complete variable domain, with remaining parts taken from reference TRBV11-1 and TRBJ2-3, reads EAEVAQSPRYKITEKSQAVAFWCDPISGHATLYWYRQILGQGPELLVQFQDESVVDDSQLPKDRFSAERLKGVDSTLKIQPAELGDSAMYLCASSFRDRLRDTQYFGPGTRLTVL.

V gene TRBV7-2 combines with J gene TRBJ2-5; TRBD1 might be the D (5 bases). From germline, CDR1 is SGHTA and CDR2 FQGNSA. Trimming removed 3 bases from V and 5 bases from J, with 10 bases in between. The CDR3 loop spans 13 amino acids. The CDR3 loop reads CASSFDSLETQYF. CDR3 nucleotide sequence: TGTGCCAGCAGCTTTGACAGCTTGGAGACCCAGTACTTC.

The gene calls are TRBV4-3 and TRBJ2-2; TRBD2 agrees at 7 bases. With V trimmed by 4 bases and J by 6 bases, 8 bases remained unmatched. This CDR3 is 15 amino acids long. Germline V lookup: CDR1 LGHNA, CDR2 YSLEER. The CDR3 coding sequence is TGCGCCAGCAGCCTCGCTCAGGGAGGGGCCGGGGAGCTGTTTTTT. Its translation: CASSLAQGGAGELFF.

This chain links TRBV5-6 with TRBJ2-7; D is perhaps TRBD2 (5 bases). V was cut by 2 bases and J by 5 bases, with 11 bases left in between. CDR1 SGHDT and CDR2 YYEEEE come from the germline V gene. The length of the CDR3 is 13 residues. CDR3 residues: CASSFRGSNEQYF. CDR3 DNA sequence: TGTGCCAGCAGCTTCCGGGGTAGCAACGAGCAGTACTTC.

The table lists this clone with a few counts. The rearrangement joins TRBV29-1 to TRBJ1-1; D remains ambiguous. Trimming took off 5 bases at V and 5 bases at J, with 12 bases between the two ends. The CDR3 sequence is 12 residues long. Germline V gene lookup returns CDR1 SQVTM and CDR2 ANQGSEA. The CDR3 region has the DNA TGCAGCGTTACGGTAAGCGCGACTGAAGCTTTCTTT. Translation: CSVTVSATEAFF.

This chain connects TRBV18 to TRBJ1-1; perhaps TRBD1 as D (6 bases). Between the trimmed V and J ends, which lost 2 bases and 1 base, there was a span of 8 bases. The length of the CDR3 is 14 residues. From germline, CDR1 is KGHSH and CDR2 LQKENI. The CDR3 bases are TGTGCCAGCTCACCAAACAGGGCGAACACTGAAGCTTTCTTT. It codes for CASSPNRANTEAFF. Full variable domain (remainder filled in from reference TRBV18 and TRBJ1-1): NAGVMQNPRHLVRRRGQEARLRCSPMKGHSHVYWYRQLPEEGLKFMVYLQKENIIDESGMPKERFSAEFPKEGPSILRIQQVVRGDSAAYFCASSPNRANTEAFFGQGTRLTVV.

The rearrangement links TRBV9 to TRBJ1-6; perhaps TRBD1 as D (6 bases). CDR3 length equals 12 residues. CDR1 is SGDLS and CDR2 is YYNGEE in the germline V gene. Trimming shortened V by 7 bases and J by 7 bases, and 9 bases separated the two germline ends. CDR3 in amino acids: CASGGANSPLHF. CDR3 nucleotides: TGTGCCAGCGGGGGGGCCAATTCACCCCTCCACTTT.

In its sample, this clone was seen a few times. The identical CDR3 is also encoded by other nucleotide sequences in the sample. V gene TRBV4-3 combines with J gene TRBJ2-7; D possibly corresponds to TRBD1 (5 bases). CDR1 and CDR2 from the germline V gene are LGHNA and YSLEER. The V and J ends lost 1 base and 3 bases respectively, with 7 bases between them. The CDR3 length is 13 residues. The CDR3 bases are TGCGCCAGCAGCCAAGGAACAGGCTACGAGCAGTACTTC. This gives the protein CASSQGTGYEQYF.

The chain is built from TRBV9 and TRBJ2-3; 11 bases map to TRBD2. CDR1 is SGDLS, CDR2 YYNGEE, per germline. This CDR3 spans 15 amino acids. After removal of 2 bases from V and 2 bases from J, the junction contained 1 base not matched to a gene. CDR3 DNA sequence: TGTGCCAGCAGCGTTAGCGGGGGGGTCACAGATACGCAGTATTTT. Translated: CASSVSGGVTDTQYF.

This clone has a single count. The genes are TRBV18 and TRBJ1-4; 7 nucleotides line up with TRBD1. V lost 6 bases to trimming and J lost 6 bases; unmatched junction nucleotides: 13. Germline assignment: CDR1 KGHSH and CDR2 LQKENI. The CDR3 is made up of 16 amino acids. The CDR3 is CASSFAGGRGDEKLFF. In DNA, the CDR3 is TGTGCCAGCTCGTTCGCAGGGGGAAGAGGAGATGAAAAACTGTTTTTT.

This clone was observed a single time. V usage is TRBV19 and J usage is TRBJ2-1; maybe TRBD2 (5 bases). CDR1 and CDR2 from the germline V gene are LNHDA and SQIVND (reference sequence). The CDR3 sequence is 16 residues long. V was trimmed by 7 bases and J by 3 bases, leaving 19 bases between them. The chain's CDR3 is CASTSSEGAYYNEQFF. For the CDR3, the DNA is TGTGCCAGTACCTCCTCTGAGGGCGCCTACTACAATGAGCAGTTCTTC.

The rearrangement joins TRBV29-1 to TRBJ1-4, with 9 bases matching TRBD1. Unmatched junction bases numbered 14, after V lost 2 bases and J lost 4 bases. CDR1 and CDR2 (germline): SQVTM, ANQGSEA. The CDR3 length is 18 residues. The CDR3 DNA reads TGCAGCGTTGAAATCGGGACAGGGTCGGTCCCTGATAATGAAAAACTGTTTTTT. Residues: CSVEIGTGSVPDNEKLFF.

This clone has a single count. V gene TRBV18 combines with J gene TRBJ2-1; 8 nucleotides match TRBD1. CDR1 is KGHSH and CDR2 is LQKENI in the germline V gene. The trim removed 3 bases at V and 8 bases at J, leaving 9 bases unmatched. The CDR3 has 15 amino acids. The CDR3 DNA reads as TGTGCCAGCTCACCTTCAGGGGGCTCGGAATATGAGCAGTTCTTC. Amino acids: CASSPSGGSEYEQFF.

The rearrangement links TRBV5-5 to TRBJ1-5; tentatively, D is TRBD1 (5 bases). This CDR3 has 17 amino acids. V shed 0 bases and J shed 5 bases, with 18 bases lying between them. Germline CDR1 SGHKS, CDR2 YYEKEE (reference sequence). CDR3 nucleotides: TGTGCCAGCAGCTTGGTGTTGGGGGGAAGGGGCGATCAGCCCCAGCATTTT. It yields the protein CASSLVLGGRGDQPQHF.

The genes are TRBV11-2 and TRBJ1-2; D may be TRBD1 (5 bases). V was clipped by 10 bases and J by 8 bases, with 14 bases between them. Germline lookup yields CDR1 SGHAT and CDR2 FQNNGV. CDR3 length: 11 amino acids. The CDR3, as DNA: TGTGCCATCACGACGGGGGGGGGCTACACCTTC. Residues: CAITTGGGYTF.

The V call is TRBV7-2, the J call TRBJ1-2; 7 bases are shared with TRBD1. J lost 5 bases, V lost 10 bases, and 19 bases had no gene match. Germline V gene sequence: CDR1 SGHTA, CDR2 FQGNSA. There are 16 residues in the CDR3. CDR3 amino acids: CAITTGLTGNSYGYTF. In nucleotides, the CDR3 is TGTGCCATCACCACGGGGTTGACAGGGAATAGTTATGGCTACACCTTC.

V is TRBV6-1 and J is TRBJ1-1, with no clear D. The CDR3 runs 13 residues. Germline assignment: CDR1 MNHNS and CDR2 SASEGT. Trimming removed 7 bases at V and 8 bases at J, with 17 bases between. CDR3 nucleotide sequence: TGTGCCAGCACCTTAGGGAGACTGCAAGAAGCTTTCTTT. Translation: CASTLGRLQEAFF.

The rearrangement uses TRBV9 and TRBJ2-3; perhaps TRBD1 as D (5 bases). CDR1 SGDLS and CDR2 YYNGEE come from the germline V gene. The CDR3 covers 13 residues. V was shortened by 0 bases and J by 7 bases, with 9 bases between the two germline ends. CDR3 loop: CASSVDAGNTQYF. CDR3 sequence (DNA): TGTGCCAGCAGCGTAGACGCAGGGAATACGCAGTATTTT.

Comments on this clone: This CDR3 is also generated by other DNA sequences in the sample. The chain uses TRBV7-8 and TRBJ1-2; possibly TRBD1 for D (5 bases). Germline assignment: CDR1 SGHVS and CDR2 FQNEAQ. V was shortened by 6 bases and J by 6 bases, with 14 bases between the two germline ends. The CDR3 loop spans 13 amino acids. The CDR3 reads CASSLQVEDGYTF. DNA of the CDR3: TGTGCCAGCAGTTTACAGGTGGAGGATGGCTACACCTTC. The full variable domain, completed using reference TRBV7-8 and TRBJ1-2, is GAGVSQSPRYKVAKRGQDVALRCDPISGHVSLFWYQQALGQGPEFLTYFQNEAQLDKSGLPSDRFFAERPEGSVSTLKIQRTQQEDSAVYLCASSLQVEDGYTFGSGTRLTVV.

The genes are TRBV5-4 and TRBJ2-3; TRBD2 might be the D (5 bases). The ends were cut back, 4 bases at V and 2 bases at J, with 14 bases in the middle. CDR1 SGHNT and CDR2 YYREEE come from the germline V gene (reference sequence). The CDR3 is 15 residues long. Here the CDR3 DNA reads TGTGCCAGCAGCCCAGCCATAGGACTCACAGATACGCAGTATTTT. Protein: CASSPAIGLTDTQYF.

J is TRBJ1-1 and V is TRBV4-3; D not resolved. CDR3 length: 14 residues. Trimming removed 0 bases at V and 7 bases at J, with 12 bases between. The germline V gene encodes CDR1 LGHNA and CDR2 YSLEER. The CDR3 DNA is TGCGCCAGCAGCCAAGAAAGAGGGTTCTTTGAAGCTTTCTTT. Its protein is CASSQERGFFEAFF.

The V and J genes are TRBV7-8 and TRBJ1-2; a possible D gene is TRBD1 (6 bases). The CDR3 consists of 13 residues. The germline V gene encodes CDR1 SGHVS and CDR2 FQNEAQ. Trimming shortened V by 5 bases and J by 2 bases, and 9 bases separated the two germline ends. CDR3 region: CASSVTGNYGYTF. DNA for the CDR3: TGTGCCAGCAGCGTAACAGGGAACTATGGCTACACCTTC.